A single sample is the source of the 19 T cell receptor beta chains below, sequenced in a study of cytomegalovirus exposure and HLA in healthy donors. 13 Jbeta primers and 60 Vbeta primers were used for the PCR. The data were produced by immunoSEQ multiplex PCR, yet TCRdb's version contains in-frame clones alone and is incomplete. The sample totals approximately 170,000 clones. The sample comprised PBMCs. These receptors were collected from a woman aged 18-35 years in good health and CMV-seropositive.

CDR3 nucleotide sequence: TGCGCCAGCAGTGAGTCCGGCCAGGGTAGCTACAATGAGCAGTTCTTC. Its translation is CASSESGQGSYNEQFF. The rearrangement links TRBV10-1 to TRBJ2-1; D might be TRBD1 (5 bases). The germline V gene has CDR1 WNHNN and CDR2 SYGVQD (reference sequence). The V and J ends lost 0 bases and 3 bases respectively, with 12 bases between them. The CDR3 covers 16 residues.

The V gene is TRBV7-2, the J gene TRBJ2-1, with 7 bases that match TRBD1. Trimming cost V 8 bases and J 7 bases; bases outside gene matches: 8. Germline V lookup: CDR1 SGHTA, CDR2 FQGNSA. The CDR3 spans 13 residues. Here the CDR3 reads CASGGLTGNEQFF. CDR3 DNA sequence: TGTGCCAGCGGTGGACTGACAGGGAATGAGCAGTTCTTC.

The V and J genes are TRBV6-5 and TRBJ2-3; 9 bases align to TRBD2. Trimming cost V 6 bases and J 7 bases; bases outside gene matches: 5. Germline CDR1 MNHEY, CDR2 SVGAGI. The CDR3 loop spans 13 amino acids. CDR3 coding DNA: TGTGCCAGCAGCCTAGCGGGGACAAATACGCAGTATTTT. It yields the protein CASSLAGTNTQYF.

The chain joins TRBV7-2 to TRBJ2-2; 10 nucleotides align to TRBD1. The junction had 11 bases not matched to a gene; V was cut back by 6 bases and J by 4 bases. The CDR3 contains 17 residues. Looked up from germline, CDR1 is SGHTA and CDR2 is FQGNSA. This CDR3 is CASSYTPGQGFTGELFF. The CDR3 DNA reads as TGTGCCAGCAGTTATACGCCGGGACAGGGGTTCACCGGGGAGCTGTTTTTT.

The chain recombines TRBV6-6 with TRBJ1-1; a possible D gene is TRBD1 (5 bases). There are 14 residues in the CDR3. V dropped 5 bases and J dropped 1 base, with 11 bases sitting between them. CDR1 is MNHNY and CDR2 is SVGAGI in the germline V gene (reference sequence). This CDR3 reads CASSAPTENTEAFF. CDR3 DNA sequence: TGTGCCAGCAGTGCGCCGACAGAGAACACTGAAGCTTTCTTT.

Here the CDR3 reads CASSYGQGHSGNTIYF. The CDR3 nucleotides are TGTGCCAGCAGTTACGGACAGGGTCACTCTGGAAACACCATATATTTT. The chain carries TRBV6-5 and TRBJ1-3; 8 bases are a match to TRBD1. CDR1 is MNHEY, CDR2 SVGAGI, per germline. CDR3 size: 16 residues. Losses at the gene ends were 2 bases for V and 0 bases for J; bases not matched to a gene: 3.

The chain uses TRBV30 and TRBJ2-3, with 12 nucleotides matching TRBD2. The CDR3 extends over 14 amino acids. V was pared by 6 bases and J by 9 bases, with 10 bases of the junction left unmatched. CDR1 is GTSNPN and CDR2 is SVGIG in the germline V gene (reference sequence). CDR3 DNA sequence: TGTGCCTGCATGACTAGCGGGGGAACAAGCACGCAGTATTTT. It encodes CACMTSGGTSTQYF.

J is TRBJ2-2 and V is TRBV18; 7 bases match TRBD1. CDR1 KGHSH and CDR2 LQKENI come from the germline V gene. CDR3 size: 15 residues. V gave up 0 bases and J gave up 4 bases; unmatched junction bases: 2. CDR3 in amino acids: CASSPPGGTTGELFF. The DNA for the CDR3 is TGTGCCAGCTCACCACCAGGGGGCACCACCGGGGAGCTGTTTTTT.

The chain couples TRBV5-5 to TRBJ1-1, with D tentatively TRBD1 (6 bases). V was trimmed by 0 bases and J by 7 bases, leaving 19 bases between them. The CDR3 runs to 16 residues. CDR1 is SGHKS, CDR2 YYEKEE, per germline (reference sequence). CDR3 sequence reads: CASSLVGGSRGLEAFF. The CDR3 nucleotides are TGTGCCAGCAGCTTGGTGGGTGGTTCCAGGGGCCTTGAAGCTTTCTTT.

The chain recombines TRBV15 with TRBJ1-3, with TRBD1 identical over 8 bases. Germline CDR1 is LNHNV and CDR2 is YYDKDF (reference sequence). The CDR3 is 17 residues long. J gave up 4 bases and V 0 bases, and 8 bases lay outside the gene matches. CDR3 in amino acids: CATSRDGDRGLGNTIYF. DNA of the CDR3: TGTGCCACCAGCAGAGATGGTGACAGGGGCCTCGGAAACACCATATATTTT.

The gene calls are TRBV19 and TRBJ1-2; 8 bases agree with TRBD1. The germline V gene encodes CDR1 LNHDA and CDR2 SQIVND (reference sequence). V shed 5 bases, J shed 5 bases, and the junction held 10 bases outside the gene matches. This CDR3 has 15 amino acids. CDR3 sequence: CASSPQGQVGYGYTF. In DNA, the CDR3 is TGTGCCAGTAGTCCTCAGGGACAGGTGGGGTATGGCTACACCTTC.

V gene TRBV2 combines with J gene TRBJ2-7; no clear D gene. This CDR3 has 12 amino acids. CDR1 and CDR2 (germline): SNHLY, FYNNEI. With 6 bases removed from V and 6 bases from J, the gap between germline ends came to 12 bases. The CDR3 protein is CASSAGISEQYF. CDR3 in DNA: TGTGCCAGCAGCGCAGGCATTAGCGAGCAGTACTTC.

This chain links TRBV6-6 with TRBJ1-6; TRBD1 might be the D (5 bases). The CDR3 extends over 14 amino acids. Germline loops: CDR1 MNHNY, CDR2 SVGAGI (reference sequence). The V end lost 5 bases, the J end lost 10 bases, and 15 bases lay between the germline ends. The CDR3 DNA reads as TGTGCCAGCAGTCAGACGGGGGTTCACTCACCCCTCCACTTT. Residues: CASSQTGVHSPLHF.

This rearrangement joins TRBV5-1 to TRBJ2-3, with TRBD2 matching over 8 bases. Germline CDR1 and CDR2: SGHRS and YFSETQ. The CDR3 has 15 residues. Unmatched junction bases numbered 8, after V lost 2 bases and J lost 6 bases. Written as DNA, the CDR3 is TGCGCCAGCAGCTTATCGCGGGGGGCCGTGGATACGCAGTATTTT. This codes for CASSLSRGAVDTQYF. Full variable domain (remainder filled in from reference TRBV5-1 and TRBJ2-3): KAGVTQTPRYLIKTRGQQVTLSCSPISGHRSVSWYQQTPGQGLQFLFEYFSETQRNKGNFPGRFSGRQFSNSRSEMNVSTLELGDSALYLCASSLSRGAVDTQYFGPGTRLTVL.

The gene calls are TRBV19 and TRBJ2-4; TRBD1 agrees at 7 bases. CDR1 and CDR2 (germline): LNHDA, SQIVND (reference sequence). CDR3 length: 16 amino acids. V lost 8 bases and J lost 0; bases outside the gene matches: 10. The CDR3: CASRQGPPLAKNIQYF. CDR3 nucleotides: TGTGCCAGTCGACAGGGTCCCCCTCTAGCCAAAAACATTCAGTACTTC.

The genes are TRBV6-1 and TRBJ2-1; 9 bases line up with TRBD2. Per germline, CDR1 MNHNS and CDR2 SASEGT. This CDR3 region has 16 residues. V gave up 2 bases and J gave up 6 bases; unmatched junction bases: 8. The CDR3: CASSEWRGGLRNEQFF. The CDR3 DNA sequence: TGTGCCAGCAGTGAATGGCGGGGGGGACTTCGCAATGAGCAGTTCTTC.

V usage is TRBV10-3 and J usage is TRBJ2-1, with D possibly being TRBD2 (6 bases). Germline CDR1 is ENHRY and CDR2 is SYGVKD. This CDR3 contains 15 residues. Trimming removed 2 bases from V and 7 bases from J, with 15 bases in between. The CDR3 is CAISETSLIQNEQFF. The DNA for the CDR3 is TGTGCCATCAGTGAGACTAGCCTTATTCAGAATGAGCAGTTCTTC.

The chain is built from TRBV13 and TRBJ1-4; TRBD1 agrees at 7 bases. The V segment lost 5 bases and the J segment 4 bases; nucleotides outside the gene matches: 1. Germline V gene data show CDR1 as PRHDT and CDR2 as FYEKMQ (reference sequence). The CDR3 spans 13 residues. This chain's CDR3 is CASSTGDNEKLFF. The CDR3 DNA reads as TGTGCCAGCAGCACAGGGGATAATGAAAAACTGTTTTTT.

This chain joins TRBV7-9 and TRBJ1-1; D might be TRBD1 (6 bases). Deletions cut 5 bases from V and 6 bases from J, with 19 bases between. CDR3 length: 15 amino acids. Germline V gives CDR1 SEHNR, CDR2 FQNEAQ (reference sequence). The CDR3 sequence is CASSPGHAEFAEAFF. The CDR3 DNA is TGTGCCAGCAGCCCGGGACACGCTGAGTTTGCTGAAGCTTTCTTT.